The 32 T cell receptor beta chains listed next were all sequenced from one sample in a study of T cells in Graves' hyperthyroidism and ophthalmopathy. TCR beta CDR3 regions were amplified from RNA transcripts. HTBI primers were the set used in a first-round RT-PCR of the TCR CDR3. TCRdb re-analysed the multiplex PCR reads in MiXCR, keeping a single row per CDR3 protein. The repertoire holds 530,000 or so distinct CDR3 sequences, around 22% seen once, with roughly 10% in the top ten. The sequenced sample was blood. The receptors here all came from a woman aged 30 to 39 with Graves' ophthalmopathy.

At least ten counts were recorded for this clonotype. V gene TRBV28 combines with J gene TRBJ1-2; D is uncertain. Trimming cost V 5 bases and J 3 bases, with 7 bases left between them. The CDR3 runs to 12 residues. The germline V gene has CDR1 MDHEN and CDR2 SYDVKM. The CDR3 is CASSPQDYGYTF. The CDR3 nucleotides are TGTGCCAGCAGTCCTCAGGACTATGGCTACACCTTC.

J is TRBJ2-7 and V is TRBV20-1, with a weak D call TRBD1 (7 bases). There are 16 residues in the CDR3. V was trimmed by 3 bases and J by 4 bases, leaving 22 bases between them. Per the germline V gene, CDR1 is DFQATT and CDR2 is SNEGSKA (reference sequence). CDR3 residues: CSARGGSGQRPYEQYF. The CDR3 region has the DNA TGCAGTGCTAGGGGGGGATCGGGACAGAGGCCTTACGAGCAGTACTTC.

This clonotype was observed many times. This chain links TRBV11-2 with TRBJ1-1, with D possibly TRBD1 on 6 matching bases. This CDR3 region has 15 residues. V lost 5 bases to trimming and J lost 1 base, with 14 bases between them. Germline loops: CDR1 SGHAT, CDR2 FQNNGV. CDR3: CASSPDGRGNTEAFF. In DNA, the CDR3 is TGTGCCAGCAGCCCCGACGGCAGGGGGAACACTGAAGCTTTCTTT.

The sample holds many counts of this clonotype. This chain uses TRBV10-1 with TRBJ1-1, with D possibly matching TRBD1 (6 bases). V lost 4 bases and J 7 bases, leaving 10 bases between the germline ends. The CDR3 sequence is 12 residues long. CDR1 is WNHNN and CDR2 is SYGVQD in the germline V gene (reference sequence). DNA of the CDR3: TGCGCCAGCAGTGGGGCACAGGGTGAAGCTTTCTTT. It codes for CASSGAQGEAFF.

Ten or more counts support this clonotype. The chain links TRBV6-5 to TRBJ1-5; D might be TRBD1 (5 bases). Per germline, CDR1 MNHEY and CDR2 SVGAGI. This CDR3 is 14 amino acids long. Trimming cost V 4 bases and J 5 bases, with 12 bases left between them. The CDR3 protein is CASSLSEGHQPQHF. The DNA for the CDR3 is TGTGCCAGCAGTTTATCTGAGGGGCATCAGCCCCAGCATTTT.

The CDR3 DNA reads TGCGCCAGCAGCTTGGACCCGGGATCCGGAAACACCATATATTTT. This codes for CASSLDPGSGNTIYF. The V gene is TRBV5-1, the J gene TRBJ1-3, with no clear D. This CDR3 contains 15 residues. The germline V and J ends were trimmed by 0 bases and 4 bases, with 11 bases remaining between them. Germline V gene data show CDR1 as SGHRS and CDR2 as YFSETQ.

The sample holds many counts of this clonotype. The rearrangement uses TRBV27 and TRBJ2-7; the D gene could be TRBD1 or TRBD2 (5 bases each). Germline CDR1 MNHEY, CDR2 SMNVEV (reference sequence). V lost 2 bases and J lost 3, with 11 bases in between. CDR3 length: 14 residues. CDR3: CASSLRGPIYEQYF. Here the CDR3 DNA reads TGTGCCAGCAGTTTACGGGGACCGATCTACGAGCAGTACTTC.

This sequence joins TRBV12-5 and TRBJ1-1; D gene unclear. The CDR3 totals 16 residues. The V end lost 2 bases, the J end lost 0 bases, and 13 bases lay between the germline ends. The germline CDR1 and CDR2 sequences are LGHNT and FRNRAP. Here the CDR3 DNA reads TGTGCTAGTGGTTTGCCTCAGGACTTTCTGAACACTGAAGCTTTCTTT. Its translation is CASGLPQDFLNTEAFF.

This clonotype showed up many times. The chain couples TRBV2 to TRBJ2-7; TRBD2 is a possible D gene (5 bases). The CDR3 is 12 amino acids. With 8 bases removed from V and 7 bases from J, the gap between germline ends came to 15 bases. Per the germline V gene, CDR1 is SNHLY and CDR2 is FYNNEI. For the CDR3, the DNA is TGTGCCAGCGGCCGAGAGAGCGGTGAGCAGTACTTC. Its protein product is CASGRESGEQYF.

The rearrangement links TRBV7-8 to TRBJ1-5; no clear D. CDR3 length equals 14 residues. With 1 base removed from V and 3 bases from J, the gap between germline ends came to 7 bases. The germline V gene encodes CDR1 SGHVS and CDR2 FQNEAQ. Written as DNA, the CDR3 is TGTGCCAGCAGCTTAGAAAAGGCCAATCAGCCCCAGCATTTT. Protein: CASSLEKANQPQHF.

This clonotype was seen more than once but under ten times. V usage is TRBV28 and J usage is TRBJ2-7; 11 positions match TRBD2. There are 15 residues in the CDR3. With 6 bases clipped from V and 5 bases from J, the junction kept 9 bases outside the gene matches. Germline V gene lookup returns CDR1 MDHEN and CDR2 SYDVKM. The CDR3 loop is CASSSSLAGGDEQYF. The CDR3 DNA reads as TGTGCCAGCAGCTCATCCCTAGCGGGAGGAGACGAGCAGTACTTC.

This clonotype was found many times. The chain couples TRBV12-3 or TRBV12-4 to TRBJ1-1; D might be TRBD1 (5 bases). The CDR3 sequence is 15 residues long. V shed 6 bases and J shed 1 base, with 15 bases lying between them. CDR3 region: CASSPLAGPNTEAFF. For the CDR3, the DNA is TGTGCCAGCAGCCCCCTTGCAGGGCCGAACACTGAAGCTTTCTTT.

This clonotype was counted ten times or more. This chain's CDR3 is CASKSSHTGELFF. As DNA, the CDR3 is TGTGCCAGCAAAAGCTCTCACACCGGGGAGCTGTTTTTT. The V call is TRBV28, the J call TRBJ2-2; D call uncertain. Germline CDR1 is MDHEN and CDR2 is SYDVKM. The CDR3 sequence is 13 residues long. V lost 7 bases and J 3 bases, leaving 9 bases between the germline ends. The full variable domain, with the rest looked up from reference TRBV28 and TRBJ2-2, is DVKVTQSSRYLVKRTGEKVFLECVQDMDHENMFWYRQDPGLGLRLIYFSYDVKMKEKGDIPEGYSVSREKKERFSLILESASTNQTSMYLCASKSSHTGELFFGEGSRLTVL.

This clonotype was seen many times. This rearrangement joins TRBV4-1 to TRBJ1-3, with no clear D. V was clipped by 0 bases and J by 4 bases, with 10 bases between them. CDR1 MGHRA and CDR2 YSYEKL come from the germline V gene. The CDR3 extends over 15 amino acids. CDR3: CASSQDQGIGNTIYF. The CDR3 nucleotides read TGCGCCAGCAGCCAAGATCAAGGGATAGGAAACACCATATATTTT.

This clonotype was detected many times. The rearrangement links TRBV20-1 to TRBJ1-1; D gene ambiguous. CDR3 size: 12 residues. The V end was cut by 6 bases, the J end by 2 bases, with 10 bases between. Germline lookup yields CDR1 DFQATT and CDR2 SNEGSKA (reference sequence). Written as DNA, the CDR3 is TGCAGTGCGACCGGGATAAACACTGAAGCTTTCTTT. Residues: CSATGINTEAFF.

This clonotype was picked up many times. This chain joins TRBV27 and TRBJ1-2; 7 bases are a match to TRBD1. V lost 6 bases and J lost 7; bases outside the gene matches: 14. CDR1 MNHEY and CDR2 SMNVEV come from the germline V gene (reference sequence). This CDR3 spans 15 amino acids. For the CDR3, the DNA is TGTGCCAGCAGGAGACAGGGTATCCTATCTGGTGGCTACACCTTC. It is translated as CASRRQGILSGGYTF.

At least ten counts were recorded for this clonotype. V gene TRBV19 combines with J gene TRBJ1-1; D is perhaps TRBD1 (5 bases). Trimming removed 9 bases from V and 3 bases from J, with 14 bases in between. The germline V gene encodes CDR1 LNHDA and CDR2 SQIVND (reference sequence). This CDR3 is built from 13 residues. CDR3 nucleotide sequence: TGTGCCAGCAGCTCACAGGCAGACACTGAAGCTTTCTTT. Amino acid sequence: CASSSQADTEAFF. Together with reference TRBV19 and TRBJ1-1, the CDR3 gives the full variable domain: DGGITQSPKYLFRKEGQNVTLSCEQNLNHDAMYWYRQDPGQGLRLIYYSQIVNDFQKGDIAEGYSVSREKKESFPLTVTSAQKNPTAFYLCASSSQADTEAFFGQGTRLTVV.

As to this clonotype: Just one base apart from a much larger clone, this may be a read error. The chain couples TRBV24-1 to TRBJ2-5; perhaps TRBD2 as D (6 bases). The CDR3 totals 15 residues. From germline, CDR1 is KGHDR and CDR2 SFDVKD. CDR3 in DNA: TGTGCCACCAGTGATCTGCGGGGCCTCCAAGAGACCCGGTACTTC. Translation: CATSDLRGLQETRYF.

The V gene is TRBV6-1, the J gene TRBJ2-2; D may match TRBD1 or TRBD2 (5 bases each). Between the trimmed V and J ends, which lost 6 bases and 3 bases, there was a span of 14 bases. This CDR3 spans 15 amino acids. Germline-derived CDR1 and CDR2 are MNHNS and SASEGT. CDR3 loop: CASRKRDRYTGELFF. CDR3 in DNA: TGTGCCAGCAGGAAGAGGGACCGATACACCGGGGAGCTGTTTTTT.

This clonotype was recorded many times. The J gene is TRBJ1-1, the V gene TRBV4-3; D perhaps matches TRBD1 (6 bases). The CDR3 covers 16 residues. V was pared by 0 bases and J by 2 bases, with 13 bases between. CDR1 is LGHNA and CDR2 is YSLEER in the germline V gene. The CDR3 DNA sequence: TGCGCCAGCAGCCAAGATCTGGGGGGCATAAACACTGAAGCTTTCTTT. Translated: CASSQDLGGINTEAFF.

This chain connects TRBV2 to TRBJ2-7; D tentatively fits TRBD1 or TRBD2 (5 bases each). The V end was cut by 8 bases, the J end by 2 bases, with 16 bases between. The germline gives CDR1 SNHLY, CDR2 FYNNEI. CDR3 length: 14 residues. CDR3 protein: CASYDGDPTYEQYF. In DNA form, the CDR3 reads TGTGCCAGCTACGACGGGGACCCTACCTACGAGCAGTACTTC.

The chain links TRBV6-2 or TRBV6-3 to TRBJ2-5, with 9 bases matching TRBD1. This CDR3 contains 15 residues. The germline CDR1 and CDR2 sequences are MNHEY and SVGEGT. Trimming removed 6 bases from V and 2 bases from J; junction bases left unmatched: 7. The CDR3 bases are TGTGCCAGCAGAACACAGGGGGCGTCGCAAGAGACCCAGTACTTC. Protein: CASRTQGASQETQYF.

This clonotype turned up a few times. The DNA of the CDR3 is TGTGCCAGCAAAGGAGAAGGGGGGGAGCTGTTTTTT. Its protein product is CASKGEGGELFF. The V and J genes are TRBV28 and TRBJ2-2; D remains ambiguous. CDR1 and CDR2 from the germline V gene are MDHEN and SYDVKM. This CDR3 spans 12 amino acids. With 7 bases removed from V and 8 bases from J, the gap between germline ends came to 11 bases.

Many counts were recorded for this clonotype. At one of its ends the junction is not consistent with the germline gene, which may arise from a read error. The chain joins TRBV20-1 to TRBJ2-4; D is uncertain. The CDR3 loop spans 11 amino acids. Germline V gene lookup returns CDR1 DFQATT and CDR2 SNEGSKA (reference sequence). Written as DNA, the CDR3 is TGCAGTGCTAGAGGGTCCGACATTAAGTACTTC. Residues: CSARGSDIKYF.

This clonotype was observed many times. This chain connects TRBV4-2 to TRBJ2-5, with D possibly TRBD2 on 6 matching bases. CDR3 length equals 15 residues. Looked up from germline, CDR1 is LGHNA and CDR2 is YNFKEQ. Trimming pared 1 base from V and 3 bases from J, leaving 12 bases between. CDR3 DNA sequence: TGTGCCAGCAGCCAAGCCACCGGCGGGGAAGAGACCCAGTACTTC. Translating gives CASSQATGGEETQYF.

The genes are TRBV27 and TRBJ1-5; tentative D call: TRBD1 (5 bases). Trimming removed 7 bases at V and 5 bases at J, with 15 bases between. CDR1 is MNHEY, CDR2 SMNVEV, per germline (reference sequence). CDR3 length: 14 residues. This chain's CDR3 is CASTPHGGDQPQHF. For the CDR3, the DNA is TGTGCCAGCACTCCCCATGGAGGGGATCAGCCCCAGCATTTT.

The chain carries TRBV6-1 and TRBJ2-5; no firm D call. The CDR3 spans 13 residues. Trimming left V 8 bases short and J 0 bases short, with 10 bases between. Looked up from germline, CDR1 is MNHNS and CDR2 is SASEGT. The CDR3 DNA is TGTGCCAGCTGGGGTGCCTACCAAGAGACCCAGTACTTC. Translation: CASWGAYQETQYF.

The gene calls are TRBV27 and TRBJ2-5, with D possibly being TRBD2 (5 bases). Germline V CDR1 and CDR2: MNHEY, SMNVEV (reference sequence). This CDR3 comprises 13 residues. V lost 7 bases to trimming and J lost 5 bases, with 14 bases between them. CDR3 in DNA: TGTGCCAGCAATTTCAAGCCGGGGGAGACCCAGTACTTC. It encodes CASNFKPGETQYF.

This clonotype was observed at least ten times. The chain combines TRBV6-1 with TRBJ2-7, with 8 positions matching TRBD1. V shed 5 bases and J 5 bases; nucleotides not matched to a gene: 14. The CDR3 is made up of 16 amino acids. CDR1 and CDR2 (germline): MNHNS, SASEGT. In nucleotides, the CDR3 is TGTGCCAGCAGTCGCTACCTGACAGGGGTATGGAACGAGCAGTACTTC. The encoded protein is CASSRYLTGVWNEQYF.

In this sample, this clonotype turned up many times. This rearrangement joins TRBV20-1 to TRBJ2-2, with a tentative D call TRBD2 (6 bases). With 6 bases removed from V and 6 bases from J, the gap between germline ends came to 20 bases. Per germline, CDR1 DFQATT and CDR2 SNEGSKA (reference sequence). The CDR3 is 15 amino acids. The chain's CDR3 is CSALKPKSGAGELFF. In nucleotides, the CDR3 is TGCAGTGCACTTAAACCAAAATCGGGAGCCGGGGAGCTGTTTTTT.

This clonotype was counted only a few times. The chain employs TRBV5-1 and TRBJ2-7; 7 nucleotides line up with TRBD1. V trimming: 0 bases; J trimming: 2 bases; junction bases outside the gene matches: 5. The CDR3 runs to 15 residues. The germline V gene has CDR1 SGHRS and CDR2 YFSETQ. CDR3 nucleotide sequence: TGCGCCAGCAGCTTGGTGTCAGGGGGTCCCTACGAGCAGTACTTC. This translates into CASSLVSGGPYEQYF.

The rearrangement links TRBV20-1 to TRBJ2-7, with D tentatively TRBD1 or TRBD2 (5 bases each). CDR3 size: 15 residues. Germline V lookup: CDR1 DFQATT, CDR2 SNEGSKA (reference sequence). V dropped 4 bases and J dropped 4 bases, with 20 bases sitting between them. The DNA for the CDR3 is TGCAGTGCTAACGCCGGGGCAGCCAAGCCATACGAGCAGTACTTC. It translates to CSANAGAAKPYEQYF.